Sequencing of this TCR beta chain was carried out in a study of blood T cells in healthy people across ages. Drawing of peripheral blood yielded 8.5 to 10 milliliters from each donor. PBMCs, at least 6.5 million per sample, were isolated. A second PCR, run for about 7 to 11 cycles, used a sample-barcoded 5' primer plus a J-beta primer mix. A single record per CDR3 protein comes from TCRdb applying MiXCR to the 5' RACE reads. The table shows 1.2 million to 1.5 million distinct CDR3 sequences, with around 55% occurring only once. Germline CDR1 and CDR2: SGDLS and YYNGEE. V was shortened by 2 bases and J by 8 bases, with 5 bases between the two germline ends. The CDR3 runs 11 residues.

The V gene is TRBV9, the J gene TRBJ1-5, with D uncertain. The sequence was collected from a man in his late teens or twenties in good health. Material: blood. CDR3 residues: CASSVPEPQHF. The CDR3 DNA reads TGTGCCAGCAGCGTCCCCGAGCCCCAGCATTTT.